This record concerns one TCR beta chain sequence. The sample is drawn from a study of blood T cell repertoires in COVID-19. Study-wide context: Acute and convalescent COVID-19 samples came from the United States, Italy and Spain. T cells, B-cell-depleted T cells, or PBMCs provided the cDNA or gDNA that served as material.

Method: immunoSEQ multiplex PCR; TCRdb's copy keeps in-frame clones and lacks some. This sample has some 88,000 clones, with 85% found just once. J was trimmed by 4 bases and V by 6 bases; bases with no gene match: 3. From germline, CDR1 is MNHEY and CDR2 SVGAGI. The length of the CDR3 is 13 residues. This chain links TRBV6-5 with TRBJ1-1, with 9 bases matching TRBD1. The receptor comes from a man between 60 and 70 years old with acute or convalescent COVID-19. Sequencing used peripheral blood. The CDR3 reads CASRGTGRTEAFF. The CDR3 bases are TGTGCCAGCAGGGGGACAGGGCGCACTGAAGCTTTCTTT.